Sequencing of this T cell receptor (beta chain) was carried out in a study of T cells after yellow fever vaccination. Study in general: Low-cell-number fractions underwent preparation using SMART-Seq v4 Ultra Low Input.

Study results and limitations: Most primary-vaccination clones reappeared after the booster (less than 98% CD4, about 90% CD8).

To note about this clonotype: Its matching antigen is unknown.

Universal primer sites and UMIs were introduced during 5'RACE template-switching synthesis of TCR cDNA. MiXCR, applied by TCRdb to the 5' RACE reads, yields one record per CDR3 protein. The sample shows hundreds of thousands of distinct CDR3 sequences, 20% to 25% of them seen only once. The germline CDR1 and CDR2 sequences are LGHDT and YNNKEL (reference sequence). This CDR3 spans 16 amino acids. V gave up 4 bases and J gave up 5 bases, with 17 bases separating them. Source: PBMCs, taken approximately 20 days after the first yellow fever vaccination. The sequence was obtained from a man aged 18 to 29 who received the YFV17D yellow fever vaccine. This sequence joins TRBV3-1 and TRBJ2-2; perhaps TRBD2 as D (5 bases). The CDR3 DNA follows: TGTGCCAGCAGCCTAAGAGGACGGAGGTTAACCGGGGAGCTGTTTTTT. Protein product: CASSLRGRRLTGELFF. The variable domain in full, completed from reference TRBV3-1 and TRBJ2-2, reads DTAVSQTPKYLVTQMGNDKSIKCEQNLGHDTMYWYKQDSKKFLKIMFSYNNKELIINETVPNRFSPKSPDKAHLNLHINSLELGDSAVYFCASSLRGRRLTGELFFGEGSRLTVL.